This T cell receptor beta chain came from a study of blood T cell repertoires in COVID-19. Study in general: Samples of COVID-19 (acute and convalescent) were obtained from the United States, Italy and Spain.

Study processing details: Researchers report that nucleated cell counts were estimated from reference gene primer amplification. Some clones are missing from TCRdb's copy, which holds only in-frame ones; the method was immunoSEQ multiplex PCR. That table is the source of V, J and clone size, and D and trimming were worked out from the DNA. The sample yields fewer than 250,000 clones, around four fifths seen once. This clone turned up a few times. The sequencing sample was made of peripheral blood. This receptor was identified in a woman aged 55 to 70 with active or convalescent COVID-19.

This CDR3 reads CASSVDRVGTEAFF. Written as DNA, the CDR3 is TGTGCCAGCAGCGTCGACAGGGTGGGCACTGAAGCTTTCTTT. The gene calls are TRBV5-5 and TRBJ1-1; 7 bases fit TRBD1. J lost 4 bases, V lost 4 bases, and 7 bases had no gene match. The CDR3 runs to 14 residues. Germline CDR1 is SGHKS and CDR2 is YYEKEE (reference sequence). Full variable domain (rest looked up from reference TRBV5-5 and TRBJ1-1): DAGVTQSPTHLIKTRGQQVTLRCSPISGHKSVSWYQQVLGQGPQFIFQYYEKEERGRGNFPDRFSARQFPNYSSELNVNALLLGDSALYLCASSVDRVGTEAFFGQGTRLTVV.